This T cell receptor (beta chain) appears in the sequencing data of a study of long-term antiretroviral therapy in people with HIV. Whole-study findings and limits: The range of CDR3 lengths in HIV repertoires proved narrower than that found in controls.

Every donor had one or more pre-ART and two or more post-ART PBMC samples. Without exception, participants with HIV were treated in the United States. In regard to this clone: Its antigen is not identified.

The authors ran the immunoSEQ assay, v3.0, at survey level. Some clones are missing from TCRdb's copy, which holds only in-frame ones; the method was immunoSEQ multiplex PCR. The table has 25,000 to 35,000 clones, roughly 89% seen once. The receptor was derived from a man aged 18-30 years with HIV. The specimen comprised unsorted PBMCs, sampled 0.4 years after starting antiretroviral therapy.

The CDR3 coding sequence is TGCAGCGTTTATACAGGGGTCTATGGCTACACCTTC. This encodes CSVYTGVYGYTF. V usage is TRBV29-1 and J usage is TRBJ1-2; the match to TRBD1 covers 7 bases. The J segment lost 4 bases and the V segment lost 5 bases, leaving 4 bases of the junction unmatched. Germline V gene data show CDR1 as SQVTM and CDR2 as ANQGSEA. The CDR3 consists of 12 residues.